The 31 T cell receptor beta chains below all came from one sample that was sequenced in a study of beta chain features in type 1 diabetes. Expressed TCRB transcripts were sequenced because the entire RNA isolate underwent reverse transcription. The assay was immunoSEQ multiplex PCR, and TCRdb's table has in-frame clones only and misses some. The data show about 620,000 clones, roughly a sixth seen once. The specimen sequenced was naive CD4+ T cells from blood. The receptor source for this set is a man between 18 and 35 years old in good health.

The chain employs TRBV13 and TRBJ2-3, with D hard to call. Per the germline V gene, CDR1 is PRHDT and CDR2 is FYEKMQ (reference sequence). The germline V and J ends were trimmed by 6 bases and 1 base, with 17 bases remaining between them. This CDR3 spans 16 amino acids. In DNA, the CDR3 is TGTGCCAGCAGGGTGGCTCCCGCTGGGCGCACAGATACGCAGTATTTT. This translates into CASRVAPAGRTDTQYF. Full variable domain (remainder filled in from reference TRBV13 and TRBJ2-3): AAGVIQSPRHLIKEKRETATLKCYPIPRHDTVYWYQQGPGQDPQFLISFYEKMQSDKGSIPDRFSAQQFSDYHSELNMSSLELGDSALYFCASRVAPAGRTDTQYFGPGTRLTVL.

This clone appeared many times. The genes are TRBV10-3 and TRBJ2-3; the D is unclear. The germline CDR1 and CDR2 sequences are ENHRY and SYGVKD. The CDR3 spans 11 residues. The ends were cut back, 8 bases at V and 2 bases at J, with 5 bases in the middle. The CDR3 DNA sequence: TGTGCCATCGCCCTCACAGATACGCAGTATTTT. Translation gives CAIALTDTQYF.

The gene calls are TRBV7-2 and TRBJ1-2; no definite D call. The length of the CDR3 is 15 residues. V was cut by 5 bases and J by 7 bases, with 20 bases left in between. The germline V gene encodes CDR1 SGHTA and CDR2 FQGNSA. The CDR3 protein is CASSMPRRLPLGYTF. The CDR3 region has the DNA TGTGCCAGCAGCATGCCTAGGCGTCTCCCTCTTGGCTACACCTTC.

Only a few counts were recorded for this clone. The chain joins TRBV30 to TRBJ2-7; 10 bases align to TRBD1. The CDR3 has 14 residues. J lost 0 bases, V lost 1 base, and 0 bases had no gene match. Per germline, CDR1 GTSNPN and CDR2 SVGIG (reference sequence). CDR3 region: CAWSGTGGSYEQYF. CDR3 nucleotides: TGTGCCTGGAGTGGGACAGGGGGCTCCTACGAGCAGTACTTC.

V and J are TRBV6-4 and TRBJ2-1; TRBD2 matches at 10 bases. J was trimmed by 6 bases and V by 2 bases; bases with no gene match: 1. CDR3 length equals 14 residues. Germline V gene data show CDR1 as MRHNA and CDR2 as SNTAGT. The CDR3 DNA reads TGTGCCAGCAGTGACAGGACTAGCGGCAATGAGCAGTTCTTC. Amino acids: CASSDRTSGNEQFF.

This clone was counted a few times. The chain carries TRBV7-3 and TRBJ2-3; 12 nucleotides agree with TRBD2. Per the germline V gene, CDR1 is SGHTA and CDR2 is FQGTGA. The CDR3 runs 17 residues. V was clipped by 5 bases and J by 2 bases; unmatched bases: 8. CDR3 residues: CASSPFRTSGNTDTQYF. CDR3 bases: TGTGCCAGCAGCCCCTTCCGGACTAGCGGGAACACAGATACGCAGTATTTT.

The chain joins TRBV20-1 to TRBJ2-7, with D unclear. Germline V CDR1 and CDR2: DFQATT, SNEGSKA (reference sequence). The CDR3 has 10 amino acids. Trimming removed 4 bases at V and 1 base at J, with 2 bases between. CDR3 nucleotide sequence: TGCAGTGCTAAGTCCTACGAGCAGTACTTC. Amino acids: CSAKSYEQYF.

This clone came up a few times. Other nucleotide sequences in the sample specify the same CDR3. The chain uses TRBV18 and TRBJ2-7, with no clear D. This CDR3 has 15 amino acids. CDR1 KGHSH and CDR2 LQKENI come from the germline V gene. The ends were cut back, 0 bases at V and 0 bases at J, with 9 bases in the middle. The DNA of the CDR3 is TGTGCCAGCTCACCACCGGGTCCGAGCTCCTACGAGCAGTACTTC. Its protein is CASSPPGPSSYEQYF.

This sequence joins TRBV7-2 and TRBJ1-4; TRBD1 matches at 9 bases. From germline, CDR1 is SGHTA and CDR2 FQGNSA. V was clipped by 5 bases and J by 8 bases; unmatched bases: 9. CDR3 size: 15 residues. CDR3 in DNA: TGTGCCAGCAGCCATTCGGGACAGGGTGGGGAAAAACTGTTTTTT. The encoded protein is CASSHSGQGGEKLFF.

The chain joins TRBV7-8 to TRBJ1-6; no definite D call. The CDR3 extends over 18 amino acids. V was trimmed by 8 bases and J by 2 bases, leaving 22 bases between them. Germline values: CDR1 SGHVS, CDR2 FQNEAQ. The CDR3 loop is CASAKSASPGTYNSPLHF. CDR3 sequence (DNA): TGTGCCAGCGCAAAAAGTGCATCTCCGGGTACCTATAATTCACCCCTCCACTTT.

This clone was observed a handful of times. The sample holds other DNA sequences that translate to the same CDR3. In DNA form, the CDR3 reads TGTGCCAGCAGTCCTTCCTACGAGCAGTACTTC. Amino acid sequence: CASSPSYEQYF. The rearrangement joins TRBV7-2 to TRBJ2-7; D not resolved. CDR1 and CDR2 (germline): SGHTA, FQGNSA. V was cut by 6 bases and J by 1 base, with 4 bases left in between. There are 11 residues in the CDR3.

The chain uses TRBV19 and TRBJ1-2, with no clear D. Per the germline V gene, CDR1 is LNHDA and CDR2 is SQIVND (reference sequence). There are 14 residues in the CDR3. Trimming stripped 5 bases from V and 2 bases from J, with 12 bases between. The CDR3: CASSSRRANYGYTF. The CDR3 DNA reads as TGTGCCAGTAGTTCGAGACGGGCGAACTATGGCTACACCTTC.

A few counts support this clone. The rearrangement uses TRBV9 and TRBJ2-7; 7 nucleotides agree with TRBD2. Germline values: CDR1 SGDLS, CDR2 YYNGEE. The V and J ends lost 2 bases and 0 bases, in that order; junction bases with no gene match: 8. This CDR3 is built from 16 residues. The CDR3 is CASSVRPSGSSYEQYF. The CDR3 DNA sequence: TGTGCCAGCAGCGTGCGGCCTAGCGGAAGCTCCTACGAGCAGTACTTC.

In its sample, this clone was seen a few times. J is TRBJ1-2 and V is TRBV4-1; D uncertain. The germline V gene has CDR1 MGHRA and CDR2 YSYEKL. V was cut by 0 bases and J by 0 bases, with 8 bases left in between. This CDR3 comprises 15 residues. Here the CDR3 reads CASSQDEGANYGYTF. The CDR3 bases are TGCGCCAGCAGCCAAGATGAGGGAGCTAACTATGGCTACACCTTC.

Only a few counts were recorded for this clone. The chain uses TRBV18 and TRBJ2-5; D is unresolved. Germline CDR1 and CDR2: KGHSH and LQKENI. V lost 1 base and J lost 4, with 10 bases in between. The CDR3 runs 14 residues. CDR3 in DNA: TGTGCCAGCTCACCACAGAGTTTTGGAGAGACCCAGTACTTC. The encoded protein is CASSPQSFGETQYF.

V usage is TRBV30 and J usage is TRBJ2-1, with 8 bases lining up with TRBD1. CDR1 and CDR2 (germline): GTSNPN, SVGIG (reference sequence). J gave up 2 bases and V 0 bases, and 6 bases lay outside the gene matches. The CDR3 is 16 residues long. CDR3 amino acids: CAWSVLAGGPYNEQFF. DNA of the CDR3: TGTGCCTGGAGTGTACTGGCAGGGGGCCCCTACAATGAGCAGTTCTTC.

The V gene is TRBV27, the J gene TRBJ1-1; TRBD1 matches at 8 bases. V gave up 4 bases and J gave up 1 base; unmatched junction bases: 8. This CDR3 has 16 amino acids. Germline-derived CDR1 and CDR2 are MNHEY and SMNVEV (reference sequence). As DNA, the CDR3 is TGTGCCAGCAGTTCCCACAGGGGGACCAAGAACACTGAAGCTTTCTTT. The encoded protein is CASSSHRGTKNTEAFF.

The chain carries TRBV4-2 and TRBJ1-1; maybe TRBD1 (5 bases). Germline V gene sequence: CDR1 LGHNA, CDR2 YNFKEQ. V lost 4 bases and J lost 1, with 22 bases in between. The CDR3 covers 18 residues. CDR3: CASSPISNRPGGNTEAFF. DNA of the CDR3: TGTGCCAGCAGCCCGATATCGAATCGGCCGGGGGGGAACACTGAAGCTTTCTTT.

CDR3 sequence reads: CASSLRQGTAYEQYF. The CDR3 DNA reads TGTGCCAGCAGCTTGCGACAGGGGACCGCCTACGAGCAGTACTTC. The J gene is TRBJ2-7, the V gene TRBV5-6; 8 nucleotides align to TRBD1. The CDR3 consists of 15 residues. Germline CDR1 and CDR2: SGHDT and YYEEEE. J gave up 2 bases and V 1 base, and 5 bases lay outside the gene matches. Full variable domain (outside the CDR3, taken from reference TRBV5-6 and TRBJ2-7): DAGVTQSPTHLIKTRGQQVTLRCSPKSGHDTVSWYQQALGQGPQFIFQYYEEEERQRGNFPDRFSGHQFPNYSSELNVNALLLGDSALYLCASSLRQGTAYEQYFGPGTRLTVT.

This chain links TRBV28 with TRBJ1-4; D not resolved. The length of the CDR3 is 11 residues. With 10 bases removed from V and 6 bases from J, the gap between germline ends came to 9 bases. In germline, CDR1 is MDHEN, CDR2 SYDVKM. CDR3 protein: CATNGDEKLFF. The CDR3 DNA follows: TGTGCCACGAATGGGGATGAAAAACTGTTTTTT.

CDR3 coding DNA: TGTGCCACCAGCAGAGTTTCGGAATTGCCTAATTCACCCCTCCACTTT. It is translated as CATSRVSELPNSPLHF. The V call is TRBV15, the J call TRBJ1-6; no reliable D call. V shed 1 base and J shed 6 bases, with 13 bases lying between them. There are 16 residues in the CDR3. Germline lookup yields CDR1 LNHNV and CDR2 YYDKDF (reference sequence).

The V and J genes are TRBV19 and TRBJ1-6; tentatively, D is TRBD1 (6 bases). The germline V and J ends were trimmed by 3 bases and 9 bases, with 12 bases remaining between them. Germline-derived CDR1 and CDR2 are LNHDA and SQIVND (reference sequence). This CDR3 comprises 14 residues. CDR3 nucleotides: TGTGCCAGTAGTATGGGGGGCCGTGGTTCACCCCTCCACTTT. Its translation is CASSMGGRGSPLHF.

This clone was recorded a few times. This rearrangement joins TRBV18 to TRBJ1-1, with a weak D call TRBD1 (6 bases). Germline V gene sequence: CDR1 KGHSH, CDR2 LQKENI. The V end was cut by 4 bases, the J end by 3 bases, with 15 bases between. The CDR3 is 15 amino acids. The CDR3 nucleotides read TGTGCCAGCTCACGAGGACAGCTAGGAGACACTGAAGCTTTCTTT. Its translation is CASSRGQLGDTEAFF.

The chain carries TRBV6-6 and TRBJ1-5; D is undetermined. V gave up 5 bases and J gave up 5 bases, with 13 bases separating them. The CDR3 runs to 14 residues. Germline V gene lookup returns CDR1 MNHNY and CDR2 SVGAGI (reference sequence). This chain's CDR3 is CASSKRLPDQPQHF. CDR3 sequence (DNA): TGTGCCAGCAGTAAGCGCCTACCCGATCAGCCCCAGCATTTT.

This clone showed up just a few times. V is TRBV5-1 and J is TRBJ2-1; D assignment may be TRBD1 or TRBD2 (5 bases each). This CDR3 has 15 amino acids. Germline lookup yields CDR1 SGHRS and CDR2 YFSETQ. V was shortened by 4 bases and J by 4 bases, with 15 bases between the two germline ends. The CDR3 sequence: CASSAGTPTYNEQFF. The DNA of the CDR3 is TGCGCCAGCAGCGCCGGGACCCCGACTTACAATGAGCAGTTCTTC. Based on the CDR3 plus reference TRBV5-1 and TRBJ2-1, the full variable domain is KAGVTQTPRYLIKTRGQQVTLSCSPISGHRSVSWYQQTPGQGLQFLFEYFSETQRNKGNFPGRFSGRQFSNSRSEMNVSTLELGDSALYLCASSAGTPTYNEQFFGPGTRLTVL.

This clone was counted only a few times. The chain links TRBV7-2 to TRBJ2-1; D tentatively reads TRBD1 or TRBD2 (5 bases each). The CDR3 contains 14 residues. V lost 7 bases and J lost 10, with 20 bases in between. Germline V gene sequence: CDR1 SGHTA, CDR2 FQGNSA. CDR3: CASIPGSPRGEQFF. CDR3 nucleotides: TGTGCCAGCATTCCCGGGTCACCTCGGGGCGAGCAGTTCTTC.

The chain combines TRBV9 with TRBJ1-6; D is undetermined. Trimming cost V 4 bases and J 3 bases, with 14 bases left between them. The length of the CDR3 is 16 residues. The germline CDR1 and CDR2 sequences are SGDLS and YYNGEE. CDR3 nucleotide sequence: TGTGCCAGCAGCCTCGACCGGGATTACTATAATTCACCCCTCCACTTT. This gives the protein CASSLDRDYYNSPLHF.

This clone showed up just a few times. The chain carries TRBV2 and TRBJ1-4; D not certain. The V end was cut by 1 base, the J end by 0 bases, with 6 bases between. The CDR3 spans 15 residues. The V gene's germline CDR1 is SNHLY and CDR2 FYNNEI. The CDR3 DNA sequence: TGTGCCAGCAGTGAAGGCAGGTCAACTAATGAAAAACTGTTTTTT. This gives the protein CASSEGRSTNEKLFF.

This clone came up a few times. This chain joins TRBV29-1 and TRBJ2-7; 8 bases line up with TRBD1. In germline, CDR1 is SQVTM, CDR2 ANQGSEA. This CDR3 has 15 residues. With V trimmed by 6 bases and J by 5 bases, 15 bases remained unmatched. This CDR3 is CSVTITDRGRDEQYF. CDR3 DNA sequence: TGCAGCGTCACAATAACTGACAGGGGCCGGGACGAGCAGTACTTC.

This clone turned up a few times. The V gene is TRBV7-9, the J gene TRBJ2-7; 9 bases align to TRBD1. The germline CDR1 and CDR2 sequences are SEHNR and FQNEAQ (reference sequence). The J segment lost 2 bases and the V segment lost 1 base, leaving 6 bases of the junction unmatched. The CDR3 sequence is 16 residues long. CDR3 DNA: TGTGCCAGCAGCTTAGGGGGCACAGGGGGCGCCTACGAGCAGTACTTC. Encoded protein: CASSLGGTGGAYEQYF.

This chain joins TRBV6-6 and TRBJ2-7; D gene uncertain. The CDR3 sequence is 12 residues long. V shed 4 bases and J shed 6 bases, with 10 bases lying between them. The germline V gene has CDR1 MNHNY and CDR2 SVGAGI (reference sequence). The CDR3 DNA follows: TGTGCCAGCAGTTCTAGGTTCTCCGAGCAGTACTTC. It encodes CASSSRFSEQYF.